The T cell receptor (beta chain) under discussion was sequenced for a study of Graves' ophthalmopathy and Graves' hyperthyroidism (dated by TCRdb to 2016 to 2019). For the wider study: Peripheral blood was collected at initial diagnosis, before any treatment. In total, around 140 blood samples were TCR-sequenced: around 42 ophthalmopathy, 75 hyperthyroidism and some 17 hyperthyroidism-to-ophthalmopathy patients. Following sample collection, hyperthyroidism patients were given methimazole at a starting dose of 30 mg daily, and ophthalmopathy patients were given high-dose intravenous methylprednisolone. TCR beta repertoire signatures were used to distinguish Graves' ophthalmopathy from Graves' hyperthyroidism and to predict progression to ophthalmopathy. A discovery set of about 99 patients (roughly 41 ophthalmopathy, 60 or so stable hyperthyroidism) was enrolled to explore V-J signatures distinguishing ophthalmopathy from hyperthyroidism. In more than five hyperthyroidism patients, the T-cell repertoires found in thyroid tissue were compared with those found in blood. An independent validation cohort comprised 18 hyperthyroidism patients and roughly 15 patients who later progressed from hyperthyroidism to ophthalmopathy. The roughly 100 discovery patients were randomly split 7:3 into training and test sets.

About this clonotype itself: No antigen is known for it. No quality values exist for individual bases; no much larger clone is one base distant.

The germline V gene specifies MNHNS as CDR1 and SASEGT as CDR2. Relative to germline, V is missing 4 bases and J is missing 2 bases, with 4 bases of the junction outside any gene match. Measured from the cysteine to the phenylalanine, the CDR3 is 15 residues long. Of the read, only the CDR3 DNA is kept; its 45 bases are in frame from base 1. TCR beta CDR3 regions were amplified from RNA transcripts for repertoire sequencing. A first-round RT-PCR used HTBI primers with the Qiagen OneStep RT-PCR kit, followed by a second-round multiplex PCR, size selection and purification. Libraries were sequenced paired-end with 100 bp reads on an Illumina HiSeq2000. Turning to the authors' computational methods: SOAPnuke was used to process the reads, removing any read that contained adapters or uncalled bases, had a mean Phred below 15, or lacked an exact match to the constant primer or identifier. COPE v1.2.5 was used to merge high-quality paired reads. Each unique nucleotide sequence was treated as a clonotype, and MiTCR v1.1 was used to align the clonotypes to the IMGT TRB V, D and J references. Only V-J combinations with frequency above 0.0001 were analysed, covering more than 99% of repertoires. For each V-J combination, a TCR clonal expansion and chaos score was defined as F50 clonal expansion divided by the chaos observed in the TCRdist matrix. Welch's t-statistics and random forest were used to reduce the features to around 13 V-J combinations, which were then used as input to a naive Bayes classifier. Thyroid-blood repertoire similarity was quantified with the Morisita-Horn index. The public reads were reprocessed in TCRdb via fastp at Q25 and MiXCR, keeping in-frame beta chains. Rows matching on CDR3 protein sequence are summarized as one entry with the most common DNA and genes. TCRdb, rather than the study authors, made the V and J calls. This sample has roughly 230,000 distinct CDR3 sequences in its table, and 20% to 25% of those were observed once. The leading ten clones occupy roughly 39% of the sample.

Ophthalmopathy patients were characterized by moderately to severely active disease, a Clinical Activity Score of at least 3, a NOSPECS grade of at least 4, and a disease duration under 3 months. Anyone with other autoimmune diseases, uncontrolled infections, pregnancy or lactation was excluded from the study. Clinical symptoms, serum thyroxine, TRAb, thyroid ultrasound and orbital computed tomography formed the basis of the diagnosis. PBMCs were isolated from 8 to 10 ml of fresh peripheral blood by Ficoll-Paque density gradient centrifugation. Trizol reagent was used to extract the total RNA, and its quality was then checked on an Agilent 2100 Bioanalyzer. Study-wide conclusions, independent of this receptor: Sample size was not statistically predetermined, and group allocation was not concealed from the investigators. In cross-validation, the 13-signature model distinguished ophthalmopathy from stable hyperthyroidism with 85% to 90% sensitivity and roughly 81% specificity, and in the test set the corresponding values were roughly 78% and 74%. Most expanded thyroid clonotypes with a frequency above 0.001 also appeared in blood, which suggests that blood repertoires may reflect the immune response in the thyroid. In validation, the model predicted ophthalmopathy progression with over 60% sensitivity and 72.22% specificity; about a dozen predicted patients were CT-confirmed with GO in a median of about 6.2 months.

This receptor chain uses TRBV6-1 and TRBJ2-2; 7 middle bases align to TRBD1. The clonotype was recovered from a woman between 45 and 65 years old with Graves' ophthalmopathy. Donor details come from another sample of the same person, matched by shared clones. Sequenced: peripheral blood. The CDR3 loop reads CASSVDRANTGELFF. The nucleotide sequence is TGTGCCAGCAGTGTAGACAGGGCAAACACCGGGGAGCTGTTTTTT.